Presented here are 25 T cell receptor beta chains from one specimen sequenced in a study of early T cells in non-severe SARS-CoV-2 infection. Each CDR3 protein is one row after TCRdb ran MiXCR on the 5' RACE reads. The data contain fewer than 30,000 distinct CDR3 sequences, 4.5% to 5.5% of them singletons. The sample consisted of whole blood. Source of these receptors: an adult who was a healthcare worker with PCR-confirmed SARS-CoV-2 infection or an uninfected control (not recorded which).

The chain carries TRBV7-2 and TRBJ2-6; D remains ambiguous. The CDR3 totals 15 residues. Germline CDR1 reads SGHTA; CDR2 reads FQGNSA. Trimming stripped 5 bases from V and 2 bases from J, with 10 bases between. CDR3 sequence reads: CASSQPTPGANVLTF. The DNA for the CDR3 is TGTGCCAGCAGCCAACCTACGCCTGGGGCCAACGTCCTGACTTTC.

V gene TRBV25-1 combines with J gene TRBJ2-1; D is ambiguous. Looked up from germline, CDR1 is MGHDK and CDR2 is SYGVNS. Trimming cost V 4 bases and J 4 bases, with 11 bases left between them. The CDR3 contains 14 residues. As DNA, the CDR3 is TGTGCCAGCAGTGGTATGGTAGCTTACAATGAGCAGTTCTTC. Protein sequence: CASSGMVAYNEQFF.

The chain links TRBV5-1 to TRBJ2-3; 12 bases align to TRBD2. This CDR3 contains 17 residues. Germline V gene data show CDR1 as SGHRS and CDR2 as YFSETQ. Losses at the gene ends were 4 bases for V and 0 bases for J; bases not matched to a gene: 6. CDR3 sequence reads: CASSTWTSGASTDTQYF. In DNA, the CDR3 is TGCGCCAGCAGCACTTGGACTAGCGGGGCCAGCACAGATACGCAGTATTTT.

This clonotype turned up a few times. This chain uses TRBV7-8 with TRBJ2-7; 8 nucleotides agree with TRBD1. The V segment lost 0 bases and the J segment 7 bases; nucleotides outside the gene matches: 5. The CDR3 has 14 residues. Germline-derived CDR1 and CDR2 are SGHVS and FQNEAQ. CDR3 sequence: CASSLATGVREQYF. The CDR3 DNA sequence: TGTGCCAGCAGCTTAGCGACAGGGGTACGGGAGCAGTACTTC.

This clonotype appeared many times. The chain employs TRBV5-6 and TRBJ1-5; 12 positions agree with TRBD1. Trimming removed 5 bases from V and 5 bases from J; junction bases left unmatched: 8. Germline V gene lookup returns CDR1 SGHDT and CDR2 YYEEEE. The CDR3 covers 16 residues. The CDR3: CASRAWDRGQDQPQHF. The DNA of the CDR3 is TGTGCCAGCAGGGCCTGGGACAGGGGGCAGGATCAGCCCCAGCATTTT.

In DNA form, the CDR3 reads TGCAGCGTTTCAGGGTTTGCCAGTACCGGGGAGCTGTTTTTT. Translated: CSVSGFASTGELFF. The genes are TRBV29-1 and TRBJ2-2; D is possibly TRBD1 (5 bases). V was pared by 5 bases and J by 5 bases, with 15 bases between. The length of the CDR3 is 14 residues. CDR1 is SQVTM and CDR2 is ANQGSEA in the germline V gene.

This clonotype was observed many times. The chain combines TRBV6-2 or TRBV6-3 with TRBJ1-1; D gene uncertain. Germline CDR1 is MNHEY and CDR2 is SVGEGT. CDR3 length: 13 residues. The V end was cut by 4 bases, the J end by 2 bases, with 8 bases between. CDR3 DNA: TGTGCCAGCAGTTGGGGAGCAAACACTGAAGCTTTCTTT. Its protein product is CASSWGANTEAFF.

In this sample, this clonotype turned up many times. The rearrangement links TRBV3-1 to TRBJ2-1; no clear D. Germline values: CDR1 LGHDT, CDR2 YNNKEL (reference sequence). V lost 0 bases and J lost 0, with 6 bases in between. The CDR3 covers 15 residues. The CDR3 region has the DNA TGTGCCAGCAGCCAAGAGGACCGCTCCTACAATGAGCAGTTCTTC. Its translation is CASSQEDRSYNEQFF.

This clonotype was seen more than once but under ten times. J is TRBJ2-1 and V is TRBV20-1, with TRBD2 identical over 7 bases. Germline values: CDR1 DFQATT, CDR2 SNEGSKA (reference sequence). This CDR3 is built from 16 residues. With 0 bases clipped from V and 0 bases from J, the junction kept 5 bases outside the gene matches. The CDR3 sequence is CSARDLGGGSYNEQFF. CDR3 DNA: TGCAGTGCTAGAGATTTGGGCGGGGGCTCCTACAATGAGCAGTTCTTC.

This clonotype has ten or more counts. The J gene is TRBJ1-2, the V gene TRBV2, with 7 nucleotides matching TRBD1. Germline V gene data show CDR1 as SNHLY and CDR2 as FYNNEI. V shed 7 bases and J 8 bases; nucleotides not matched to a gene: 10. The CDR3 sequence is 13 residues long. CDR3 region: CASTRQGPTGYTF. The CDR3 coding sequence is TGTGCCAGCACTCGACAGGGCCCCACGGGCTACACCTTC.

This clonotype was seen only a few times. This sequence joins TRBV6-6 and TRBJ1-1; D ambiguous. The CDR3 sequence is 14 residues long. The V end was cut by 6 bases, the J end by 6 bases, with 17 bases between. The germline gives CDR1 MNHNY, CDR2 SVGAGI (reference sequence). This CDR3 reads CASRTTPQDSEAFF. The CDR3 DNA follows: TGTGCCAGCAGAACCACCCCCCAGGATTCTGAAGCTTTCTTT.

This clonotype was seen ten or more times. The chain employs TRBV7-6 and TRBJ2-1; D unclear. Germline lookup yields CDR1 SGHVS and CDR2 FNYEAQ. CDR3 length: 16 residues. Trimming pared 3 bases from V and 1 base from J, leaving 13 bases between. CDR3 protein: CASSLGYGFSYNEQFF. CDR3 in DNA: TGTGCCAGCAGCTTGGGGTATGGGTTTTCCTACAATGAGCAGTTCTTC.

This clonotype was seen a handful of times. The rearrangement links TRBV7-8 to TRBJ2-7; the match to TRBD2 covers 7 bases. CDR1 and CDR2 from the germline V gene are SGHVS and FQNEAQ. This CDR3 has 14 residues. V trimming: 1 base; J trimming: 5 bases; junction bases outside the gene matches: 5. The CDR3 DNA reads as TGTGCCAGCAGCTTAGGGGAGGGCTGGGACGAGCAGTACTTC. It encodes CASSLGEGWDEQYF.

In its sample, this clonotype was seen many times. The V call is TRBV2, the J call TRBJ2-5, with no clear D. There are 12 residues in the CDR3. Trimming removed 5 bases at V and 2 bases at J, with 6 bases between. Germline loops: CDR1 SNHLY, CDR2 FYNNEI. The CDR3 nucleotides read TGTGCCAGCAGTCTCGATCAAGAGACCCAGTACTTC. This translates into CASSLDQETQYF.

This clonotype was counted at least ten times. The chain recombines TRBV12-3 or TRBV12-4 with TRBJ2-5; D perhaps matches TRBD2 (6 bases). V lost 4 bases, J lost 1 base, and 7 bases lay in between. This CDR3 comprises 13 residues. CDR3 amino acids: CASSSRGQETQYF. The CDR3 DNA reads TGTGCCAGCAGTTCGCGGGGCCAAGAGACCCAGTACTTC.

The chain couples TRBV11-2 to TRBJ2-6; D call uncertain. The CDR3 contains 15 residues. Per germline, CDR1 SGHAT and CDR2 FQNNGV. The V end lost 5 bases, the J end lost 0 bases, and 8 bases lay between the germline ends. The CDR3 loop reads CASSATASGANVLTF. The DNA of the CDR3 is TGTGCCAGCAGCGCAACAGCCTCTGGGGCCAACGTCCTGACTTTC.

The table lists this clonotype with many counts. The chain is built from TRBV5-1 and TRBJ1-1; 12 bases are a match to TRBD1. V trimming: 1 base; J trimming: 1 base; junction bases outside the gene matches: 11. This CDR3 is built from 19 residues. CDR1 SGHRS and CDR2 YFSETQ come from the germline V gene. For the CDR3, the DNA is TGCGCCAGCAGCTTGCGACCCGGGACAGGGGGCTTGGAGAACACTGAAGCTTTCTTT. It specifies CASSLRPGTGGLENTEAFF.

The chain carries TRBV6-6 and TRBJ1-5; 11 bases align to TRBD1. V shed 5 bases, J shed 7 bases, and the junction held 10 bases outside the gene matches. The CDR3 has 16 amino acids. Germline CDR1 and CDR2: MNHNY and SVGAGI (reference sequence). The CDR3 spells CASSPRGQGAGQPQHF. DNA for the CDR3: TGTGCCAGCAGTCCCCGTGGACAGGGGGCAGGACAGCCCCAGCATTTT.

In this sample, this clonotype turned up many times. The rearrangement links TRBV4-1 to TRBJ1-1; 7 bases map to TRBD1. Germline CDR1 reads MGHRA; CDR2 reads YSYEKL. The ends lost 3 bases at V and 0 bases at J; junction bases unmatched: 13. The CDR3 contains 18 residues. CDR3 coding DNA: TGCGCCAGCAGCCATATGGCCCTGGACAGGCGGATGAACACTGAAGCTTTCTTT. Residues: CASSHMALDRRMNTEAFF.

This clonotype was counted ten times or more. This rearrangement joins TRBV18 to TRBJ2-3, with D possibly being TRBD2 (6 bases). Trimming took 3 bases from V and 0 from J, leaving 7 bases between them. CDR1 and CDR2 (germline): KGHSH, LQKENI. The CDR3 has 14 amino acids. The CDR3 region has the DNA TGTGCCAGCTCACCCGGGACTAGCACAGATACGCAGTATTTT. The encoded protein is CASSPGTSTDTQYF.

The rearrangement uses TRBV27 and TRBJ2-7, with 7 bases identical to TRBD1. Germline-derived CDR1 and CDR2 are MNHEY and SMNVEV (reference sequence). The CDR3 runs to 13 residues. Germline trimming cut 6 bases from V and 3 bases from J; bases unmatched to any gene: 5. The CDR3 DNA follows: TGTGCCAGCAGATTGACAGGGAACTACGAGCAGTACTTC. This encodes CASRLTGNYEQYF.

This clonotype occurred many times. V is TRBV4-3 and J is TRBJ2-3; 10 nucleotides align to TRBD1. V trimming: 6 bases; J trimming: 6 bases; junction bases outside the gene matches: 12. In germline, CDR1 is LGHNA, CDR2 YSLEER. The CDR3 length is 16 residues. For the CDR3, the DNA is TGCGCCAGCAGTCAGGAAGACAGGGGGCTAGGGGATACGCAGTATTTT. Amino acid sequence: CASSQEDRGLGDTQYF.

This clonotype showed up just a few times. The DNA of the CDR3 is TGTGCCAGCAGCTTAGGTATGGGCCAGTCAGATACGCAGTATTTT. Its protein is CASSLGMGQSDTQYF. The V call is TRBV7-2, the J call TRBJ2-3; no reliable D call. The CDR3 spans 15 residues. Per the germline V gene, CDR1 is SGHTA and CDR2 is FQGNSA. V lost 1 base to trimming and J lost 4 bases, with 12 bases between them.

This clonotype was seen repeatedly, ten times or more. The V gene is TRBV12-5, the J gene TRBJ2-1; the D gene is possibly TRBD1 (6 bases). V was shortened by 5 bases and J by 2 bases, with 13 bases between the two germline ends. This CDR3 contains 15 residues. Germline V gene data show CDR1 as LGHNT and CDR2 as FRNRAP. The CDR3 loop reads CASGATGTTYNEQFF. Written as DNA, the CDR3 is TGTGCTAGTGGTGCCACCGGGACAACCTACAATGAGCAGTTCTTC. Looking up the rest from reference TRBV12-5 and TRBJ2-1 gives the full variable domain: DARVTQTPRHKVTEMGQEVTMRCQPILGHNTVFWYRQTMMQGLELLAYFRNRAPLDDSGMPKDRFSAEMPDATLATLKIQPSEPRDSAVYFCASGATGTTYNEQFFGPGTRLTVL.

This clonotype was counted ten times or more. The genes are TRBV19 and TRBJ2-2; D gene ambiguous. Between the trimmed V and J ends, which lost 3 bases and 3 bases, there was a span of 11 bases. This CDR3 contains 15 residues. The germline V gene has CDR1 LNHDA and CDR2 SQIVND (reference sequence). CDR3 sequence (DNA): TGTGCCAGTAGTATTACTCAGGCACACACCGGGGAGCTGTTTTTT. Amino acids: CASSITQAHTGELFF.